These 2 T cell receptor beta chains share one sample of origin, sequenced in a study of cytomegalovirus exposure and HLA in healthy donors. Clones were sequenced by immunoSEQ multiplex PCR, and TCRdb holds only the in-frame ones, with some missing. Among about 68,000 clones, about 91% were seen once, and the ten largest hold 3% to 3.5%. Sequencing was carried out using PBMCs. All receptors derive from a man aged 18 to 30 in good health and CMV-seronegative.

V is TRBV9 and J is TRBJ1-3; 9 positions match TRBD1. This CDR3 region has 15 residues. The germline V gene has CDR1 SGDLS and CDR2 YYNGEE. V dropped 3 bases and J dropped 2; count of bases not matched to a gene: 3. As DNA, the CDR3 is TGTGCCAGCAGCGCCACAGGGGGCGCTGGAAACACCATATATTTT. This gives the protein CASSATGGAGNTIYF.

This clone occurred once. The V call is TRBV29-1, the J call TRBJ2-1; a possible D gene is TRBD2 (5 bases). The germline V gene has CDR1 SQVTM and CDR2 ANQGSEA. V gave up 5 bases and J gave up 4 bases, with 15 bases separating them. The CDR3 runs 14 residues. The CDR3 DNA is TGCAGCGTTTTACCCGGGATCCAGTACAATGAGCAGTTCTTC. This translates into CSVLPGIQYNEQFF.